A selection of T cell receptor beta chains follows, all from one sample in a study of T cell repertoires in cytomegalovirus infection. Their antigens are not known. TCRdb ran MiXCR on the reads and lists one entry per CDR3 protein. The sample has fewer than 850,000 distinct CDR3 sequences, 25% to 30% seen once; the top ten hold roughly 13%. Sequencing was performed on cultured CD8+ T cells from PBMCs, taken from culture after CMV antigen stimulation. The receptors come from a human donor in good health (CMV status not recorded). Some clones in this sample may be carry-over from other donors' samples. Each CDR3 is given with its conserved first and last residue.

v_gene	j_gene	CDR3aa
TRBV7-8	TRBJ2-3	CASSFEGQGTDTQYF
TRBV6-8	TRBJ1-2	CASRGAGQKRDYGYTF
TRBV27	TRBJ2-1	CASSQIPGLADYNEQFF
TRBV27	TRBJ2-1	CASGSGGGVHNEQFF
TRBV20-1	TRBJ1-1	CSGRVIRSLSTEAFF
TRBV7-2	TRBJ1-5	CASSSFTLSTHQPQHF
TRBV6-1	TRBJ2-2	CASREFSDTGELFF
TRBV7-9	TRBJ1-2	CASSPRDYGYTF
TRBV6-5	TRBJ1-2	CASSYYNFRGLSGYTF
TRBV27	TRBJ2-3	CASNHGGTDTQYF
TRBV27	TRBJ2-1	CASSFRGHEQFF
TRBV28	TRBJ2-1	CASSTDRGMRDEQFF
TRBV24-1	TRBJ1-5	CATSDRGMHQPQHF
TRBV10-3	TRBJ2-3	CAISGGTSGSADTQYF
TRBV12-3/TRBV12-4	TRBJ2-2	CASSFIITGTATGELFF